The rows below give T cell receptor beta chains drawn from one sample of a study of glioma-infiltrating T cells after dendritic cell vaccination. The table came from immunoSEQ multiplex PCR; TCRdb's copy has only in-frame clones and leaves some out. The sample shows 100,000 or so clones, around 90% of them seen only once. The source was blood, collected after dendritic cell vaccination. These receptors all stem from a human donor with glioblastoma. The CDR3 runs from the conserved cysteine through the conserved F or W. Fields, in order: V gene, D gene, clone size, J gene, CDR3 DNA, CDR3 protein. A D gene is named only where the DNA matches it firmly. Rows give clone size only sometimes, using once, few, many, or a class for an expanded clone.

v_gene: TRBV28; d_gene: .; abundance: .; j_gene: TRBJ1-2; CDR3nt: TGTAAACCTGTACCGGGGAGGAGAATAAACTATGGCTACACCTTC; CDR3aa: CKPVPGRRINYGYTF
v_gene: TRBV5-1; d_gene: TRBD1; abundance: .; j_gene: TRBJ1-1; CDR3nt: TGCGCCAGCAGCACGAGCGCCAGGGGGGCCACTGAAGCTTTCTTT; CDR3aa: CASSTSARGATEAFF
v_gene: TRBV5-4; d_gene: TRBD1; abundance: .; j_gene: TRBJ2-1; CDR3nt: TGTGCCAGCAGTGAAGGGACAGGGGTCAATGAGCAGTTCTTC; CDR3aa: CASSEGTGVNEQFF
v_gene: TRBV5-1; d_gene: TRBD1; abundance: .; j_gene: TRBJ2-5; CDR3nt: TGCGCCAGCAGCCAGGACAGGGGGCAGGAGACCCAGTACTTC; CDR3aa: CASSQDRGQETQYF
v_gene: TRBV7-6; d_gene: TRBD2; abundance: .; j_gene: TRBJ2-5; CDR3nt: TGTGCCAGCAGCTTCTCGGGGTTTCGGGCTAGCGGATACCAAGAGACCCAGTACTTC; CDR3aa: CASSFSGFRASGYQETQYF
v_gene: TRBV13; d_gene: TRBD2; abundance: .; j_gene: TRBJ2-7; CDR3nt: TGTGCCAGCAGTTCGAGACTAGCGTCCTCCTACGAGCAGTACTTC; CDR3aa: CASSSRLASSYEQYF
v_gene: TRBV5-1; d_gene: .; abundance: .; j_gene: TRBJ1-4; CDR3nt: TGCGCCAGCAGAGCGGACGGGGCAACTAATGAAAAACTGTTTTTT; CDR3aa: CASRADGATNEKLFF
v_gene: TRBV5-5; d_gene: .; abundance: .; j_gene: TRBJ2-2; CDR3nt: TGTGCCAGCAGCTTCTCAGGGGCCGGGGAGCTGTTTTTT; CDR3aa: CASSFSGAGELFF
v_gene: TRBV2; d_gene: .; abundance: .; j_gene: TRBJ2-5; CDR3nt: TGTGCCAGCAGCCCAGATCTCAGGGCGGAGACCCAGTACTTC; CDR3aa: CASSPDLRAETQYF
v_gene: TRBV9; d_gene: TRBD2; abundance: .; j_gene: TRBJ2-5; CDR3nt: TGTGCCAGCAGCGTAGCTGGGACTAGCGATGGAGAGACCCAGTACTTC; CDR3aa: CASSVAGTSDGETQYF
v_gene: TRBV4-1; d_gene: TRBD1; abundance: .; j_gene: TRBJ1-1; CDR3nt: TGCGCCAGCAGCCTTAATCCCGGGACAGCTAATGAAGCTTTCTTT; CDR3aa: CASSLNPGTANEAFF
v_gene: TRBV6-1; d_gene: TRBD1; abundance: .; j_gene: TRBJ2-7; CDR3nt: TGTGCCAGCAGTGACCGATACAGGGGGGCCTACGAGCAGTACTTC; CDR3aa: CASSDRYRGAYEQYF
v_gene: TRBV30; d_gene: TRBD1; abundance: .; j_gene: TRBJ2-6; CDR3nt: TGTGCCTGGAGCCGGGACAGGATTTCTGGGGCCAACGTCCTGACTTTC; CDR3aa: CAWSRDRISGANVLTF
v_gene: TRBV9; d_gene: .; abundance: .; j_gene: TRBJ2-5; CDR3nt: TGTGCCAGCAGCGTAGCTGGCGGACAAGAGACCCAGTACTTC; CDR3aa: CASSVAGGQETQYF
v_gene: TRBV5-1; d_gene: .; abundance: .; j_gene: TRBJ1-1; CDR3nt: TGCGCCAGCTCGGAGTTAACTCCAGCTGAAGCTTTCTTT; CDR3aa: CASSELTPAEAFF
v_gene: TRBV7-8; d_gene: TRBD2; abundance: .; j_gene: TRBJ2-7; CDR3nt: TGTGCCAGCAGCTTAGAGGGCGGGGGAGCCTACGAGCAGTACTTC; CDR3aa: CASSLEGGGAYEQYF
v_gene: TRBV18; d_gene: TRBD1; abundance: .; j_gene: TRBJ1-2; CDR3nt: TGTGCCAGCTCACCCTACAATCTTCGGGACAGGGGGCTAGGATATGGCTACACCTTC; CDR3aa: CASSPYNLRDRGLGYGYTF
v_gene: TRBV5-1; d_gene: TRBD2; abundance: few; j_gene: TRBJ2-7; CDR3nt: TGCGCCAGCAGCCCGTTAGCGGGAGGGACCCCCGAGCAGTACTTC; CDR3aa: CASSPLAGGTPEQYF
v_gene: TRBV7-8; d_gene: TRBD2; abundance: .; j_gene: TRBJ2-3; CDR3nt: TGTGCCAGCAGCCAACTTTACGGTCCGGGGGGGACAGATACGCAGTATTTT; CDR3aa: CASSQLYGPGGTDTQYF
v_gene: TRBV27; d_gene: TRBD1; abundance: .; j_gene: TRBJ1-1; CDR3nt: TGTGCCAGCAGGATACAGGGGAGGAACACTGAAGCTTTCTTT; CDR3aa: CASRIQGRNTEAFF
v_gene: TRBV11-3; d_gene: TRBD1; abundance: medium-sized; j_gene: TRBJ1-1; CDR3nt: TGTGCCAGCAGCCCTCCGGGACAGATGAACACTGAAGCTTTCTTT; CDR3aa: CASSPPGQMNTEAFF
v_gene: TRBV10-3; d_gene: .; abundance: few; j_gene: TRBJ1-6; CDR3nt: TGTGCCATCAGTGAGTCCAGCGGAAATTCACCCCTCCACTTT; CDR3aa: CAISESSGNSPLHF
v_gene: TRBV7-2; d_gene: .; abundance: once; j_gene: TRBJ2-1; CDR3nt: TGTGCCAGCAGCCGGGTGATTGAGCAGTTCTTC; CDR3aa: CASSRVIEQFF
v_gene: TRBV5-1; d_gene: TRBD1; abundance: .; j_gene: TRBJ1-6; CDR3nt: TGCGCCAGCAGCTTAGGGAGGACAGGAGATAATAATTCACCCCTCCACTTT; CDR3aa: CASSLGRTGDNNSPLHF
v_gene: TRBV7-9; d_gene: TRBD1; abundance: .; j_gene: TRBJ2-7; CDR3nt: TGTGCCAGCAGCACACCGACAGGGGAAAGGCGCGAGCAGTACTTC; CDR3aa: CASSTPTGERREQYF
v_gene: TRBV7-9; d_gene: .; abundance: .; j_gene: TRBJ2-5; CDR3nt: TGTGCCAGCAGCTTGGGGCCAGAGACCCAGTACTTC; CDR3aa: CASSLGPETQYF
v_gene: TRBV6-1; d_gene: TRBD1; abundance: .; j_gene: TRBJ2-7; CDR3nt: TGTGCCAGCAGTGGGACAGGGCCCTACGAGCAGTACTTC; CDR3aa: CASSGTGPYEQYF
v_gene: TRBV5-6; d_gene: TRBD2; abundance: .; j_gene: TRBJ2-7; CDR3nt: TGTGCCAGCAGCCGGACTAGCGGGGGGCGAACCTACGAGCAGTACTTC; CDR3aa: CASSRTSGGRTYEQYF
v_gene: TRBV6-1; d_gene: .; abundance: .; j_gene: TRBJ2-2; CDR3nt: TGTGCCAGCAGGGCGGTGAACACCGGGGAGCTGTTTTTT; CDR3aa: CASRAVNTGELFF
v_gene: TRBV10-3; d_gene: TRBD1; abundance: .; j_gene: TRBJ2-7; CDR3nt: TGTGCCATTAAGGACAGGGTAAGCTACGAGCAGTACTTC; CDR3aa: CAIKDRVSYEQYF
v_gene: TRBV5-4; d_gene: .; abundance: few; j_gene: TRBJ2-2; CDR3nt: TGTGCCAGCAGCTTCCTTCCCCTTAACACCGGGGAGCTGTTTTTT; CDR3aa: CASSFLPLNTGELFF
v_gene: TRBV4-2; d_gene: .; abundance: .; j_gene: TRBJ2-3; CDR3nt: TGTGCCAGCAGCCAAGCGCCAGGGAGCACAGATACGCAGTATTTT; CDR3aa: CASSQAPGSTDTQYF